These 2 T cell receptor beta chains share one sample of origin, sequenced in a study of cytomegalovirus exposure and HLA in healthy donors. Method: immunoSEQ multiplex PCR; TCRdb's copy keeps in-frame clones and lacks some. The table lists tens of thousands of clones, over 85% of them singletons. Sequencing was performed on PBMCs. The source of these receptors is a man younger than 30 in good health and CMV-seropositive.

V is TRBV19 and J is TRBJ2-7; tentative D call: TRBD2 (6 bases). This CDR3 has 13 residues. V lost 8 bases and J lost 0, with 11 bases in between. Germline loops: CDR1 LNHDA, CDR2 SQIVND (reference sequence). The CDR3 loop is CASSAGSSYEQYF. The CDR3 DNA is TGTGCCAGTTCTGCGGGGAGCTCCTACGAGCAGTACTTC.

The rearrangement links TRBV18 to TRBJ2-3; the D gene is possibly TRBD1 (5 bases). The CDR3 has 14 amino acids. Germline V gene sequence: CDR1 KGHSH, CDR2 LQKENI. With 2 bases removed from V and 1 base from J, the gap between germline ends came to 7 bases. CDR3: CASSPAQGTDTQYF. Here the CDR3 DNA reads TGTGCCAGCTCACCAGCACAGGGCACAGATACGCAGTATTTT.